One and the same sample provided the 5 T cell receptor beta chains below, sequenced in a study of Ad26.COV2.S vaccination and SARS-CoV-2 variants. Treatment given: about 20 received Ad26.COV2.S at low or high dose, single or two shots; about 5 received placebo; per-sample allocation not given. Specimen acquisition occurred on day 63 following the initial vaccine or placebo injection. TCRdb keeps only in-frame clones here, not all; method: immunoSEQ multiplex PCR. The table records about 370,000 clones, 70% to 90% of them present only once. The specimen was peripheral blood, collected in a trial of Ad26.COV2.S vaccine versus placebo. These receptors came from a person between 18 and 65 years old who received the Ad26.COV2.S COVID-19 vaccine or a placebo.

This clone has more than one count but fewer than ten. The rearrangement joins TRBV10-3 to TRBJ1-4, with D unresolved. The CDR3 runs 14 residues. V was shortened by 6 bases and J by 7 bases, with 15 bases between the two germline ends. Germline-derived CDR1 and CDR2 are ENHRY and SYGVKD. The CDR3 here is CAIRAAGFGEKLFF. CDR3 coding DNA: TGTGCCATCAGGGCGGCCGGGTTCGGTGAAAAACTGTTTTTT.

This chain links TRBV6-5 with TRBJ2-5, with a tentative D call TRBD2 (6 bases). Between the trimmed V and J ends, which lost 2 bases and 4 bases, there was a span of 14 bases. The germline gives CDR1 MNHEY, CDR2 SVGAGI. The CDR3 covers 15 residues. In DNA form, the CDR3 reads TGTGCCAGCAGTTACGATTGGGGAGGCACAGAGACCCAGTACTTC. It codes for CASSYDWGGTETQYF.

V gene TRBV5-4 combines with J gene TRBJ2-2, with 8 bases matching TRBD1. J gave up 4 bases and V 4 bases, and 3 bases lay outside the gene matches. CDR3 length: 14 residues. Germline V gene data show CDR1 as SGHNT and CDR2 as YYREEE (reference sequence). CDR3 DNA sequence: TGTGCCAGCAGCCCGGACAGGGTCACCGGGGAGCTGTTTTTT. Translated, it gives CASSPDRVTGELFF.

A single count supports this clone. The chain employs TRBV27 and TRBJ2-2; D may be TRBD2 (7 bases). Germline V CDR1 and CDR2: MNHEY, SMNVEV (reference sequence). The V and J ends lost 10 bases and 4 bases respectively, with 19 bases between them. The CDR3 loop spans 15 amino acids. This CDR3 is CATSFGRGLTGELFF. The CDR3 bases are TGTGCCACTTCTTTTGGGCGGGGGCTCACCGGGGAGCTGTTTTTT.

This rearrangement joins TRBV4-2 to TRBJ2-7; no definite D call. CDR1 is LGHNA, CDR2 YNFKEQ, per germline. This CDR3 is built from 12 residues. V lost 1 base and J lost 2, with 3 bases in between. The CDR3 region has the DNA TGTGCCAGCAGCCAAGGGACCTACGAGCAGTACTTC. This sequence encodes CASSQGTYEQYF.